This TCR beta chain was sequenced during a study of blood T cells in healthy people across ages. Study-wide findings and caveats: Unsorted PBMC input precluded a conclusive naive versus antigen-experienced comparison.

The authors ran a second PCR of about 6 to 11 cycles using a sample-barcoded 5' primer and a J-beta primer mix. From the 5' RACE reads, TCRdb called clonotypes with MiXCR, one entry per CDR3 protein. The sample gives around 600,000 distinct CDR3 sequences, more than 45% of which show up once; 20% to 25% is in the top ten. Notes on this clonotype: Its antigen is not identified.

There are 16 residues in the CDR3. Germline V gene lookup returns CDR1 SEHNR and CDR2 FQNEAQ (reference sequence). Sequencing was done on a sample of blood. This chain joins TRBV7-9 and TRBJ2-7; D possibly uses TRBD1 or TRBD2 (5 bases each). The better agreement between TRBJ2-5 and the DNA end casts doubt on the J call. The source of this sequence is a man at least 80 years old in good health. The CDR3 DNA follows: TGTGCCAGCAGCTCTTCGCCGGGGCCCAGCCGAGAGACCCAGTACTTC. Translated: CASSSSPGPSRETQYF.